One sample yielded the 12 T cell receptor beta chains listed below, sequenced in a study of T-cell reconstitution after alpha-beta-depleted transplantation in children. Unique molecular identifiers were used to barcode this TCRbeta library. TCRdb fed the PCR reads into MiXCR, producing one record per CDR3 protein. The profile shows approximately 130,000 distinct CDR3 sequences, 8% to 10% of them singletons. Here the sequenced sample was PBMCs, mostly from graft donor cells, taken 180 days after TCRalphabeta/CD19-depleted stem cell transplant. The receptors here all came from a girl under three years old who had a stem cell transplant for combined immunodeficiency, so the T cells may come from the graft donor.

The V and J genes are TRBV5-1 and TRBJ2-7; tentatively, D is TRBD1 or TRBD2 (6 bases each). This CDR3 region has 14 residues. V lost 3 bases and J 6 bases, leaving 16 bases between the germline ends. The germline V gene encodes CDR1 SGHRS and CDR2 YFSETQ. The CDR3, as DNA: TGCGCCAGCAGCTCGGGGGATACAGGGCTCGAGCAGTACTTC. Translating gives CASSSGDTGLEQYF. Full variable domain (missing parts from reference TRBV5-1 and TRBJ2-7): KAGVTQTPRYLIKTRGQQVTLSCSPISGHRSVSWYQQTPGQGLQFLFEYFSETQRNKGNFPGRFSGRQFSNSRSEMNVSTLELGDSALYLCASSSGDTGLEQYFGPGTRLTVT.

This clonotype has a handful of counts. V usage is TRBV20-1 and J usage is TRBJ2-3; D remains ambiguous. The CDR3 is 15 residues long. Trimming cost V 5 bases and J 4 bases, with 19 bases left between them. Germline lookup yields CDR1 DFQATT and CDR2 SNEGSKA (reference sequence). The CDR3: CSAERTAAEADTQYF. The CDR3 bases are TGCAGTGCTGAAAGGACGGCCGCCGAGGCAGATACGCAGTATTTT.

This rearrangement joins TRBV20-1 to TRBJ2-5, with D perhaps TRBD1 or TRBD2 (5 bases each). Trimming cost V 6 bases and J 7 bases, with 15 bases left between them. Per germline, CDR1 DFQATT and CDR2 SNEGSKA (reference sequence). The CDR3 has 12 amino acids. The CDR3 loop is CSALGVSRTQYF. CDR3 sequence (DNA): TGCAGTGCCCTGGGGGTATCAAGGACCCAGTACTTC.

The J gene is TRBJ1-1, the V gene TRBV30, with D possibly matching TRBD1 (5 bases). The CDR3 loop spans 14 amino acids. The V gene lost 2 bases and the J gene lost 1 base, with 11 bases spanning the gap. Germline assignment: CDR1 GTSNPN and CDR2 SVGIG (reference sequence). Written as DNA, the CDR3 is TGTGCCTGGAGTCCGTGGGGGGAGAACACTGAAGCTTTCTTT. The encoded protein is CAWSPWGENTEAFF. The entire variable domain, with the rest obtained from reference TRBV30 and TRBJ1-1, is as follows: SQTIHQWPATLVQPVGSPLSLECTVEGTSNPNLYWYRQAAGRGLQLLFYSVGIGQISSEVPQNLSASRPQDRQFILSSKKLLLSDSGFYLCAWSPWGENTEAFFGQGTRLTVV.

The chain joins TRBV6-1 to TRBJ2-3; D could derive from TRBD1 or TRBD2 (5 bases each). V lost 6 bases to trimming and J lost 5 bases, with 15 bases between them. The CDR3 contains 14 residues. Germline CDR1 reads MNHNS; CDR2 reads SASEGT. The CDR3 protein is CASRQAGILDTQYF. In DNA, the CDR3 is TGTGCCAGCAGACAGGCGGGTATATTAGATACGCAGTATTTT.

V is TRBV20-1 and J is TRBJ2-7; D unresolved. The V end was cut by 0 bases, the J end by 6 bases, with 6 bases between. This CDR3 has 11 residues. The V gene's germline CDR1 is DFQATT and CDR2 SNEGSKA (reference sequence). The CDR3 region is CSARDRVEQYF. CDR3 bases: TGCAGTGCTAGAGATAGGGTCGAGCAGTACTTC.

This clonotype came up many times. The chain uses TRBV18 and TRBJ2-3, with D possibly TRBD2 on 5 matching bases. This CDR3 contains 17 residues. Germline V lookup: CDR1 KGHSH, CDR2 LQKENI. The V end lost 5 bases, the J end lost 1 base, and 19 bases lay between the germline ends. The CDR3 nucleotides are TGTGCCAGCTCATCTCTCCTAGGACTTGCCCGCACAGATACGCAGTATTTT. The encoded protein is CASSSLLGLARTDTQYF.

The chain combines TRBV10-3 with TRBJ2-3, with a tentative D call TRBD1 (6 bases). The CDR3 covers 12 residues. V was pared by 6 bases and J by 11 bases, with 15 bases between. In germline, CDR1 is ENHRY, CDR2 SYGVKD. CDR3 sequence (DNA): TGTGCCATCAGGGAGACAGGAGAGGGGCAGTATTTT. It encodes CAIRETGEGQYF.

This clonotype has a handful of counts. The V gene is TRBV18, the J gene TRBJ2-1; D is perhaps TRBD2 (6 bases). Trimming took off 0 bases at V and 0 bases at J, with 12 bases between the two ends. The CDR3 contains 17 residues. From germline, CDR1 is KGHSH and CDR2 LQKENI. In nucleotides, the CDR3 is TGTGCCAGCTCACCACCGTGGGGGGTAAGCTCCTACAATGAGCAGTTCTTC. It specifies CASSPPWGVSSYNEQFF.

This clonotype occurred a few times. CDR3 DNA sequence: TGCGCCAGCAGCTTGGCCCCCACAGGGGCTATCATCAAAAACATTCAGTACTTC. It specifies CASSLAPTGAIIKNIQYF. The V gene is TRBV5-1, the J gene TRBJ2-4; TRBD1 matches at 7 bases. Germline V lookup: CDR1 SGHRS, CDR2 YFSETQ. V lost 0 bases, J lost 3 bases, and 12 bases stayed unmatched. The CDR3 contains 18 residues.

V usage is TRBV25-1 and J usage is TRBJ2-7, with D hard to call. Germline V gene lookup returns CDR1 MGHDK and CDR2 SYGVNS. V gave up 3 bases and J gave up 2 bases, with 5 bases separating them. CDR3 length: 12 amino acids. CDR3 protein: CASSESAYEQYF. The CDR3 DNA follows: TGTGCCAGCAGTGAGTCAGCCTACGAGCAGTACTTC.

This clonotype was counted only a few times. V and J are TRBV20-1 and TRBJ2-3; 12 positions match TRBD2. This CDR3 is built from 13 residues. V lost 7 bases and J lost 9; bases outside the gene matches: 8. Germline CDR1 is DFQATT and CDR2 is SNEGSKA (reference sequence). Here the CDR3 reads CSGTSGTSWTQYF. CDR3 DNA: TGCAGTGGGACTAGCGGGACCTCCTGGACGCAGTATTTT.